This record covers a single T cell receptor (beta chain). TCRdb re-called the 5' RACE reads; every CDR3 protein appears as one record, without DNA. Found here are fewer than 200,000 distinct CDR3 sequences; the top ten clones hold 2.4%. The CDR3 covers 15 residues. The germline V gene has CDR1 DFQATT and CDR2 SNEGSKA (reference sequence). These data originate in a study of monozygotic twins with inflammatory bowel disease. The V and J genes are TRBV20-1 and TRBJ1-4; TCRdb reports TRBD1, a call that lacks DNA to check it against. This TCR came from a human donor with ulcerative colitis or Crohn's disease, or a healthy co-twin of an affected twin (not recorded which). The sample taken for sequencing was blood. The CDR3 sequence: CSATRTDATNEKLFF.